This entry lists 27 T cell receptor beta chains sequenced from one sample in a study of blood T cell repertoires in COVID-19. This table comes from immunoSEQ multiplex PCR, and its TCRdb copy is limited to in-frame clones, with some not included. Counted here are 100,000 to 150,000 clones, about 80% occurring once; the ten biggest clones make up about 25%. The sequenced sample was peripheral blood. The receptors come from a human donor in a cohort sampled during active COVID-19.

The chain uses TRBV9 and TRBJ1-1; D might be TRBD1 (6 bases). The CDR3 extends over 14 amino acids. V lost 1 base to trimming and J lost 4 bases, with 11 bases between them. Germline CDR1 SGDLS, CDR2 YYNGEE. CDR3 loop: CASSVIQGGTEAFF. The DNA for the CDR3 is TGTGCCAGCAGCGTAATACAGGGCGGCACTGAAGCTTTCTTT.

The table lists this clone with a count of one. The same CDR3 is also encoded by other DNA sequences in this sample. This chain joins TRBV7-2 and TRBJ1-5; D call uncertain. The CDR3 has 15 residues. Deletions cut 1 base from V and 1 base from J, with 8 bases between. Looked up from germline, CDR1 is SGHTA and CDR2 is FQGNSA. The CDR3 DNA reads TGTGCCAGCAGCTTAGACCCGGGGAGCAATCAGCCCCAGCATTTT. This translates into CASSLDPGSNQPQHF.

The rearrangement links TRBV6-4 to TRBJ2-1; no clear D. Germline-derived CDR1 and CDR2 are MRHNA and SNTAGT. V shed 5 bases and J shed 2 bases, with 7 bases lying between them. The CDR3 contains 13 residues. The CDR3 loop reads CASSIDPYNEQFF. The CDR3 DNA reads TGTGCCAGCAGTATAGATCCCTACAATGAGCAGTTCTTC.

This chain links TRBV27 with TRBJ1-1, with D unresolved. V was shortened by 6 bases and J by 3 bases, with 14 bases between the two germline ends. The CDR3 sequence is 14 residues long. Germline V gene data show CDR1 as MNHEY and CDR2 as SMNVEV (reference sequence). Here the CDR3 DNA reads TGTGCCAGCAGCCTTTACCGAGGCGACACTGAAGCTTTCTTT. Its protein product is CASSLYRGDTEAFF.

This clone was detected once. The gene calls are TRBV5-4 and TRBJ2-5; no clear D. The CDR3 sequence is 12 residues long. V was cut by 0 bases and J by 5 bases, with 5 bases left in between. CDR1 is SGHNT, CDR2 YYREEE, per germline (reference sequence). The CDR3 DNA reads as TGTGCCAGCAGCTTGGTCAGTGAGACCCAGTACTTC. Protein product: CASSLVSETQYF.

The rearrangement links TRBV7-2 to TRBJ2-7, with 8 bases lining up with TRBD2. CDR1 and CDR2 (germline): SGHTA, FQGNSA. The V and J ends lost 5 bases and 4 bases, in that order; junction bases with no gene match: 10. CDR3 length: 15 residues. The CDR3, as DNA: TGTGCCAGCAGCCCGGGACTAGTAGGTGTGTACGAGCAGTACTTC. Residues: CASSPGLVGVYEQYF.

V is TRBV19 and J is TRBJ2-6; TRBD1 matches at 12 bases. CDR1 is LNHDA, CDR2 SQIVND, per germline (reference sequence). The CDR3 spans 17 residues. V shed 7 bases and J 3 bases; nucleotides not matched to a gene: 7. CDR3 DNA: TGTGCCAGTACCTCGGGACAGGGGGCATTTGGGGCCAACGTCCTGACTTTC. It codes for CASTSGQGAFGANVLTF.

The V call is TRBV3-1 (or the pseudogene TRBV3-2), the J call TRBJ1-5; D remains ambiguous. The germline V gene has CDR1 LGHDT and CDR2 YNNKEL (reference sequence). The ends were cut back, 0 bases at V and 6 bases at J, with 9 bases in the middle. The CDR3 spans 14 residues. The CDR3 loop is CASSQDLSGQPQHF. CDR3 in DNA: TGTGCCAGCAGCCAAGATCTCTCCGGTCAGCCCCAGCATTTT.

V gene TRBV28 combines with J gene TRBJ1-2, with 7 bases lining up with TRBD1. This CDR3 has 17 amino acids. Trimming at V came to 6 bases and at J to 2 bases, leaving 15 bases not matched to a gene. Germline V gene sequence: CDR1 MDHEN, CDR2 SYDVKM. CDR3 in amino acids: CASSTIPGQIFNYGYTF. CDR3 coding DNA: TGTGCCAGCAGCACTATACCGGGACAGATATTCAACTATGGCTACACCTTC.

V gene TRBV6-2 or TRBV6-3 combines with J gene TRBJ2-1, with TRBD2 matching over 10 bases. This CDR3 region has 20 residues. The germline V gene encodes CDR1 MNHEY and CDR2 SVGEGT. Trimming at V came to 0 bases and at J to 9 bases, leaving 20 bases not matched to a gene. CDR3 sequence: CASSYSRGVGLAVGGGEQFF. In DNA, the CDR3 is TGTGCCAGCAGTTACTCGAGAGGGGTCGGACTAGCGGTCGGGGGAGGTGAGCAGTTCTTC.

This sequence joins TRBV7-8 and TRBJ1-3; TRBD1 aligns across 10 bases. The V and J ends lost 3 bases and 8 bases, in that order; junction bases with no gene match: 10. CDR1 is SGHVS, CDR2 FQNEAQ, per germline. The CDR3 spans 16 residues. This chain's CDR3 is CASSFRAGTGADTIYF. The CDR3 nucleotides are TGTGCCAGCAGCTTTAGGGCCGGGACAGGGGCGGACACCATATATTTT.

The chain carries TRBV7-3 and TRBJ2-2; no clear D gene. The CDR3 loop spans 13 amino acids. Trimming left V 3 bases short and J 2 bases short, with 4 bases between. Germline values: CDR1 SGHTA, CDR2 FQGTGA. The CDR3 reads CASSLSNTGELFF. The DNA for the CDR3 is TGTGCCAGCAGCTTGTCAAACACCGGGGAGCTGTTTTTT.

The rearrangement uses TRBV4-2 and TRBJ2-1, with TRBD2 matching 8 bases. With V trimmed by 2 bases and J by 0 bases, 9 bases remained unmatched. Per germline, CDR1 LGHNA and CDR2 YNFKEQ. The CDR3 runs 18 residues. The CDR3 DNA sequence: TGTGCCAGCAGCCAAACAAGCGGGGGCCTGAGCTCCTACAATGAGCAGTTCTTC. Encoded protein: CASSQTSGGLSSYNEQFF.

This sequence joins TRBV30 and TRBJ1-6; possible D gene TRBD1, 5 bases. The ends were cut back, 2 bases at V and 8 bases at J, with 13 bases in the middle. Looked up from germline, CDR1 is GTSNPN and CDR2 is SVGIG (reference sequence). This CDR3 spans 14 amino acids. As DNA, the CDR3 is TGTGCCTGGAGTCCGGGGGAAATTGATTCACCCCTCCACTTT. It is translated as CAWSPGEIDSPLHF.

J is TRBJ1-1 and V is TRBV5-4; the match to TRBD1 covers 9 bases. The germline CDR1 and CDR2 sequences are SGHNT and YYREEE (reference sequence). This CDR3 spans 13 amino acids. V lost 3 bases to trimming and J lost 3 bases; unmatched junction nucleotides: 0. CDR3 protein: CASSWTGDTEAFF. CDR3 nucleotides: TGTGCCAGCAGCTGGACAGGGGACACTGAAGCTTTCTTT. The entire variable domain, with the rest obtained from reference TRBV5-4 and TRBJ1-1, is as follows: ETGVTQSPTHLIKTRGQQVTLRCSSQSGHNTVSWYQQALGQGPQFIFQYYREEENGRGNFPPRFSGLQFPNYSSELNVNALELDDSALYLCASSWTGDTEAFFGQGTRLTVV.

A single count supports this clone. The genes are TRBV21-1 and TRBJ2-1; the table's TRBD1 call for D was not verified on the DNA. TRBV21-1 has pseudogene status. The CDR3 sequence is 15 residues long. CDR3 protein: CASSKGRGYYNEQFF. The CDR3 DNA sequence: TGTGCCAGCAGCAAGGGCAGGGGGTACTACAATGAGCAGTTCTTC.

This clone was counted many times. The CDR3: CATSRDPPQKKGGKLFF. The CDR3 DNA follows: TGTGCCACCAGCAGAGATCCTCCTCAAAAGAAAGGCGGAAAACTGTTTTTT. The chain joins TRBV15 to TRBJ1-4; D not certain. V lost 0 bases to trimming and J lost 10 bases, with 21 bases between them. The CDR3 is made up of 17 amino acids. Per the germline V gene, CDR1 is LNHNV and CDR2 is YYDKDF (reference sequence).

This clone came up a few times. The rearrangement uses TRBV6-5 and TRBJ1-4, with D tentatively TRBD1 (5 bases). Germline V gives CDR1 MNHEY, CDR2 SVGAGI. Trimming removed 6 bases at V and 8 bases at J, with 16 bases between. The CDR3 totals 14 residues. The CDR3: CASRHRGGGEKLFF. The CDR3 DNA sequence: TGTGCCAGCAGACACCGCGGGGGTGGCGAAAAACTGTTTTTT.

V and J are TRBV7-2 and TRBJ1-4, with 8 bases matching TRBD1. V lost 2 bases and J lost 5; bases outside the gene matches: 1. The germline V gene encodes CDR1 SGHTA and CDR2 FQGNSA. This CDR3 has 14 residues. The CDR3 coding sequence is TGTGCCAGCAGCTTACGGACAGGGAATGAAAAACTGTTTTTT. Amino acids: CASSLRTGNEKLFF.

This clone came up once. The gene calls are TRBV5-1 and TRBJ1-1, with D unclear. Germline V gene data show CDR1 as SGHRS and CDR2 as YFSETQ. This CDR3 spans 13 amino acids. The V end lost 2 bases, the J end lost 9 bases, and 14 bases lay between the germline ends. The CDR3 here is CASSFGAGEKAFF. The CDR3 nucleotides are TGCGCCAGCAGCTTTGGTGCGGGTGAGAAAGCTTTCTTT.

The V and J genes are TRBV18 and TRBJ2-1; 11 positions match TRBD2. CDR1 is KGHSH and CDR2 is LQKENI in the germline V gene. This CDR3 is built from 19 residues. V lost 4 bases, J lost 4 bases, and 15 bases stayed unmatched. CDR3 loop: CASSLSPPSGTSGYNEQFF. As DNA, the CDR3 is TGTGCCAGCTCACTCTCACCACCCTCCGGGACTAGCGGTTACAATGAGCAGTTCTTC.

The rearrangement joins TRBV27 to TRBJ2-1; 12 positions agree with TRBD1. The CDR3 is made up of 15 amino acids. The ends lost 5 bases at V and 7 bases at J; junction bases unmatched: 6. The germline gives CDR1 MNHEY, CDR2 SMNVEV (reference sequence). Here the CDR3 DNA reads TGTGCCAGCAGTGCGGGACAGGGGGCGAGGAATGAGCAGTTCTTC. The encoded protein is CASSAGQGARNEQFF.

V and J are TRBV18 and TRBJ2-3; 9 bases fit TRBD2. Germline lookup yields CDR1 KGHSH and CDR2 LQKENI. Unmatched junction bases numbered 4, after V lost 3 bases and J lost 6 bases. This CDR3 is 14 amino acids long. The CDR3 sequence: CASSPLAGGDTQYF. The CDR3 DNA reads TGTGCCAGCTCACCCCTGGCGGGAGGGGATACGCAGTATTTT.

The gene calls are TRBV9 and TRBJ2-1, with TRBD2 matching 10 bases. Germline-derived CDR1 and CDR2 are SGDLS and YYNGEE. After removal of 0 bases from V and 4 bases from J, the junction contained 10 bases not matched to a gene. The CDR3 is made up of 18 amino acids. The CDR3 loop is CASSVVGQRGGGYNEQFF. The DNA of the CDR3 is TGTGCCAGCAGCGTAGTGGGTCAGCGGGGGGGCGGTTACAATGAGCAGTTCTTC.

The rearrangement uses TRBV7-8 and TRBJ2-3, with TRBD1 identical over 9 bases. Losses at the gene ends were 5 bases for V and 3 bases for J; bases not matched to a gene: 9. The CDR3 has 16 residues. CDR1 is SGHVS, CDR2 FQNEAQ, per germline. The CDR3 reads CASSTYRDRETDTQYF. CDR3 nucleotides: TGTGCCAGCAGCACGTACCGGGACAGGGAAACAGATACGCAGTATTTT. Looking up the rest from reference TRBV7-8 and TRBJ2-3 gives the full variable domain: GAGVSQSPRYKVAKRGQDVALRCDPISGHVSLFWYQQALGQGPEFLTYFQNEAQLDKSGLPSDRFFAERPEGSVSTLKIQRTQQEDSAVYLCASSTYRDRETDTQYFGPGTRLTVL.

The V call is TRBV18, the J call TRBJ1-1; D gene uncertain. V was shortened by 2 bases and J by 1 base, with 8 bases between the two germline ends. The CDR3 runs 14 residues. Germline V lookup: CDR1 KGHSH, CDR2 LQKENI. The CDR3 DNA reads TGTGCCAGCTCACCAAGTCCAGAGAACACTGAAGCTTTCTTT. This encodes CASSPSPENTEAFF.

The chain couples TRBV19 to TRBJ2-5; possible D gene TRBD2, 5 bases. V lost 10 bases and J lost 5, with 17 bases in between. This CDR3 is built from 13 residues. CDR1 and CDR2 (germline): LNHDA, SQIVND (reference sequence). CDR3 nucleotides: TGTGCCACCTCCCCCCCGGGAACGGAGACCCAGTACTTC. It specifies CATSPPGTETQYF.